These 8 T cell receptor beta chains share one sample of origin, sequenced in a study of cytomegalovirus exposure and HLA in healthy donors. Libraries were prepared by immunoSEQ multiplex PCR; TCRdb keeps only in-frame clonotypes and omits some of them. Of 100,000 to 150,000 clones listed, approximately 95% were seen once; the top ten hold about 1.7%. The specimen was PBMCs. The receptor source for this set is a man younger than 30 in good health and CMV-seronegative.

This chain uses TRBV7-2 with TRBJ2-4, with 9 nucleotides matching TRBD2. This CDR3 contains 14 residues. Germline values: CDR1 SGHTA, CDR2 FQGNSA. The trim removed 6 bases at V and 8 bases at J, leaving 8 bases unmatched. DNA for the CDR3: TGTGCCAGCAGTTCATTTAGCGGGAGTGACATTCAGTACTTC. As protein: CASSSFSGSDIQYF.

The chain is built from TRBV15 and TRBJ2-2; D unresolved. The CDR3 consists of 12 residues. V lost 5 bases and J lost 4, with 5 bases in between. From germline, CDR1 is LNHNV and CDR2 YYDKDF (reference sequence). In DNA, the CDR3 is TGTGCCACCAGCCCCCTCACCGGGGAGCTGTTTTTT. Amino acid sequence: CATSPLTGELFF.

The CDR3 is CATSREGAGSTDTQYF. The CDR3 DNA sequence: TGTGCCACCAGCAGAGAGGGTGCAGGTAGCACAGATACGCAGTATTTT. The V and J genes are TRBV15 and TRBJ2-3; D call uncertain. Trimming took 0 bases from V and 0 from J, leaving 10 bases between them. CDR3 size: 16 residues. From germline, CDR1 is LNHNV and CDR2 YYDKDF (reference sequence). Combining the CDR3 with reference TRBV15 and TRBJ2-3 gives the whole variable domain DAMVIQNPRYQVTQFGKPVTLSCSQTLNHNVMYWYQQKSSQAPKLLFHYYDKDFNNEADTPDNFQSRRPNTSFCFLDIRSPGLGDTAMYLCATSREGAGSTDTQYFGPGTRLTVL.

V is TRBV20-1 and J is TRBJ1-4; no clear D gene. The CDR3 is 11 amino acids. The ends were cut back, 6 bases at V and 7 bases at J, with 9 bases in the middle. Germline loops: CDR1 DFQATT, CDR2 SNEGSKA (reference sequence). This chain's CDR3 is CSALAGEKLFF. The DNA for the CDR3 is TGCAGTGCCCTCGCGGGTGAAAAACTGTTTTTT.

V is TRBV19 and J is TRBJ1-1; 8 bases match TRBD1. Germline V gene sequence: CDR1 LNHDA, CDR2 SQIVND (reference sequence). The CDR3 totals 17 residues. V shed 4 bases and J 0 bases; nucleotides not matched to a gene: 10. Here the CDR3 reads CASSTRQGNFMNTEAFF. Written as DNA, the CDR3 is TGTGCCAGTAGTACCCGACAGGGGAATTTTATGAACACTGAAGCTTTCTTT.

The J gene is TRBJ2-1, the V gene TRBV7-3, with 11 bases lining up with TRBD2. Germline-derived CDR1 and CDR2 are SGHTA and FQGTGA. The J segment lost 1 base and the V segment lost 5 bases, leaving 1 base of the junction unmatched. CDR3 length: 15 amino acids. The CDR3 is CASSASGRSYNEQFF. CDR3 DNA: TGTGCCAGCAGCGCTAGCGGGAGGTCCTACAATGAGCAGTTCTTC.

The CDR3 here is CASSYSRGDTEAFF. The CDR3 DNA reads TGTGCCAGCAGTTACTCGCGGGGGGACACTGAAGCTTTCTTT. The chain links TRBV6-5 to TRBJ1-1; D is perhaps TRBD1 (5 bases). Germline values: CDR1 MNHEY, CDR2 SVGAGI. The CDR3 sequence is 14 residues long. V was cut by 0 bases and J by 3 bases, with 8 bases left in between.

This chain uses TRBV5-4 with TRBJ1-2; 7 nucleotides agree with TRBD1. The length of the CDR3 is 16 residues. V lost 4 bases to trimming and J lost 0 bases; unmatched junction nucleotides: 9. Germline V gives CDR1 SGHNT, CDR2 YYREEE (reference sequence). The CDR3: CASSPWTGPTNYGYTF. The CDR3 coding sequence is TGTGCCAGCAGCCCATGGACAGGTCCGACTAACTATGGCTACACCTTC.